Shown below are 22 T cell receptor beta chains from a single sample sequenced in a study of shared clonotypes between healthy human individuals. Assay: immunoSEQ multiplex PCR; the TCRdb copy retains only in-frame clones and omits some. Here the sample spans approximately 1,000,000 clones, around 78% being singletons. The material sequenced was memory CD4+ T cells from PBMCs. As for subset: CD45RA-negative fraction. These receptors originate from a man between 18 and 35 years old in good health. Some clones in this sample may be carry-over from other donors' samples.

CDR3 amino acids: CASSQGPSGRQETQYF. CDR3 nucleotides: TGCGCCAGCAGCCAAGGCCCTAGCGGACGGCAAGAGACCCAGTACTTC. The rearrangement links TRBV4-3 to TRBJ2-5; 7 bases are a match to TRBD2. Germline V gene sequence: CDR1 LGHNA, CDR2 YSLEER. V was clipped by 1 base and J by 2 bases; unmatched bases: 7. There are 16 residues in the CDR3.

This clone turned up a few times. This CDR3 is CASNQRGRDTGELFF. The CDR3 DNA follows: TGTGCCAGTAATCAGAGGGGGCGCGACACCGGGGAGCTGTTTTTT. The rearrangement uses TRBV19 and TRBJ2-2; 7 nucleotides match TRBD1. CDR1 and CDR2 (germline): LNHDA, SQIVND (reference sequence). The V segment lost 7 bases and the J segment 3 bases; nucleotides outside the gene matches: 8. The CDR3 length is 15 residues.

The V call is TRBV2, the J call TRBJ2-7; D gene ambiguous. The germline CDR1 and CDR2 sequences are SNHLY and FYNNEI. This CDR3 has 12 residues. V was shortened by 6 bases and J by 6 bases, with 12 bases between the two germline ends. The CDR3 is CASSLVAAEQYF. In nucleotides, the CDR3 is TGTGCCAGCAGCCTGGTGGCAGCCGAGCAGTACTTC.

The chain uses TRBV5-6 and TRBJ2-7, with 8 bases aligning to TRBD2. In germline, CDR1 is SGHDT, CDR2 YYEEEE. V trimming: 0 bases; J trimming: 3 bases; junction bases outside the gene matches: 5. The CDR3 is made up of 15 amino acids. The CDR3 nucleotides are TGTGCCAGCAGCTTGGGCTGGACTAGCTTCTACGAGCAGTACTTC. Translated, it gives CASSLGWTSFYEQYF.

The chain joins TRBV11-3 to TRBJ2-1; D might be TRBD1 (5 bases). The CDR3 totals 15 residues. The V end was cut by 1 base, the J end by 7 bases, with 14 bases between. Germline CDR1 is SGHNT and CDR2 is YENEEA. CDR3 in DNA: TGTGCCAGCAGCTTAGGGTCAGGGCTACCGAATGAGCAGTTCTTC. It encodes CASSLGSGLPNEQFF.

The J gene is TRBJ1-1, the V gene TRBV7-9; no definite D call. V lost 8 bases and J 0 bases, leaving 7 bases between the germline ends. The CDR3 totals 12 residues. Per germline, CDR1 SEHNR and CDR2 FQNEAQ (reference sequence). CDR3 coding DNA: TGTGCCAGCGGGGAGATGAACACTGAAGCTTTCTTT. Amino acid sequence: CASGEMNTEAFF.

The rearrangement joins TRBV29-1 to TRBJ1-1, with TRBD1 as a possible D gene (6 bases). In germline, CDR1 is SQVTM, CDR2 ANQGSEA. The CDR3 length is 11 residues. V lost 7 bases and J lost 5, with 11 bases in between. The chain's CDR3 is CSAPQGTEAFF. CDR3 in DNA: TGCAGCGCACCCCAGGGGACTGAAGCTTTCTTT. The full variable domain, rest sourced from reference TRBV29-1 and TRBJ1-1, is SAVISQKPSRDICQRGTSLTIQCQVDSQVTMMFWYRQQPGQSLTLIATANQGSEATYESGFVIDKFPISRPNLTFSTLTVSNMSPEDSSIYLCSAPQGTEAFFGQGTRLTVV.

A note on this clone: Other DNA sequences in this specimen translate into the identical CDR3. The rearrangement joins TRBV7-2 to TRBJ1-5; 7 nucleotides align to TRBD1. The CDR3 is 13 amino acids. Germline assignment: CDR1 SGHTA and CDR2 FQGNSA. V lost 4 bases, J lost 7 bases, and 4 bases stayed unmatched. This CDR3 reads CASSSRGNQPQHF. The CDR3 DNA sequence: TGTGCCAGCAGCTCCAGGGGGAACCAGCCCCAGCATTTT. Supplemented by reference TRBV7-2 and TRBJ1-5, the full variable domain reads GAGVSQSPSNKVTEKGKDVELRCDPISGHTALYWYRQSLGQGLEFLIYFQGNSAPDKSGLPSDRFSAERTGGSVSTLTIQRTQQEDSAVYLCASSSRGNQPQHFGDGTRLSIL.

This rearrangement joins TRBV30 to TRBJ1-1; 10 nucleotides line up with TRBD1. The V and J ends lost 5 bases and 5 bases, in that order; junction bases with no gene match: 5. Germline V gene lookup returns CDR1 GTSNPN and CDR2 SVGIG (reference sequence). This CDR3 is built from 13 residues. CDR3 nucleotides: TGTGCCTGGGCCCGGACAGGGGGAACTGAAGCTTTCTTT. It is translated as CAWARTGGTEAFF.

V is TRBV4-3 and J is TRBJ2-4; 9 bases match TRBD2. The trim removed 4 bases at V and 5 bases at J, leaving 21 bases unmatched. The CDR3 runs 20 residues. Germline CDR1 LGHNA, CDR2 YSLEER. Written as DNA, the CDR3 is TGCGCCAGCAGCCGCCAAGGCAGCGGGAGGACGTACCTATCAGAAAACATTCAGTACTTC. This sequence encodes CASSRQGSGRTYLSENIQYF.

The CDR3 here is CASSPSTPKSAETQYF. DNA of the CDR3: TGTGCCAGCAGCCCGTCGACTCCGAAATCAGCAGAGACCCAGTACTTC. This chain uses TRBV11-1 with TRBJ2-5; D is undetermined. The CDR3 spans 16 residues. CDR1 SGHAT and CDR2 FQDESV come from the germline V gene (reference sequence). V was trimmed by 5 bases and J by 4 bases, leaving 20 bases between them.

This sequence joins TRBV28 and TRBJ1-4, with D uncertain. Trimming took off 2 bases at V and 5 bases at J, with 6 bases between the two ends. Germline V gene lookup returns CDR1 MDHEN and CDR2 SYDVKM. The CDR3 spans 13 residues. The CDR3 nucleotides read TGTGCCAGCAGTTTACAGCGCAATGAAAAACTGTTTTTT. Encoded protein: CASSLQRNEKLFF.

CDR3 nucleotide sequence: TGTGCCACCAGGACTTCACCAGCCACCGGGGAGCTGTTTTTT. It specifies CATRTSPATGELFF. J is TRBJ2-2 and V is TRBV7-2, with D maybe TRBD2 (5 bases). The V gene lost 10 bases and the J gene lost 4 bases, with 16 bases spanning the gap. The CDR3 consists of 14 residues. The germline V gene has CDR1 SGHTA and CDR2 FQGNSA.

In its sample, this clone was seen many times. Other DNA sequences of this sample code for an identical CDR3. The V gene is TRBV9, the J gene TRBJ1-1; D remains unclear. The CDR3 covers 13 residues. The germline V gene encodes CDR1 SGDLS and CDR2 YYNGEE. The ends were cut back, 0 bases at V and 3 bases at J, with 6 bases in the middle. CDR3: CASSVALDTEAFF. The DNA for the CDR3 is TGTGCCAGCAGCGTAGCTCTGGACACTGAAGCTTTCTTT.

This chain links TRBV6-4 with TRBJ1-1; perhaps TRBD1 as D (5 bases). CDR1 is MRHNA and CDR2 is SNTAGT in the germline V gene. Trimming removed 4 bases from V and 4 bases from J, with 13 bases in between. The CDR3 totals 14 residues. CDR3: CASSGQGVGTEAFF. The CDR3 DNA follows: TGTGCCAGCAGTGGTCAGGGAGTGGGCACTGAAGCTTTCTTT.

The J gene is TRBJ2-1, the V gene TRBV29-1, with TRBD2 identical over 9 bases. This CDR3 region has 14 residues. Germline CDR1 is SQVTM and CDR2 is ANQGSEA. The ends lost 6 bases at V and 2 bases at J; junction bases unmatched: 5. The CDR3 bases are TGCAGCGTCGAAAGCGGGAGGCCCTACAATGAGCAGTTCTTC. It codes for CSVESGRPYNEQFF.

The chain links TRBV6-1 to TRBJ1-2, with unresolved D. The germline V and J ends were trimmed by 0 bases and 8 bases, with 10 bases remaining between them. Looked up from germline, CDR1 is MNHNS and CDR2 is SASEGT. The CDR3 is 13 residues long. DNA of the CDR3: TGTGCCAGCAGTGAAGCGAGCGGCAGGGGCTACACCTTC. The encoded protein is CASSEASGRGYTF.

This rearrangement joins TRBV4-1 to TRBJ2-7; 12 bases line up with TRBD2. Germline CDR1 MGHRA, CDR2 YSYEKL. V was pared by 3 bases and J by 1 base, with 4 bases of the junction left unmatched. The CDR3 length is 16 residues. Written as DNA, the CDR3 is TGCGCCAGCAGCCAGGATGGACTAGCGGGGTCCTACGAGCAGTACTTC. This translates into CASSQDGLAGSYEQYF.

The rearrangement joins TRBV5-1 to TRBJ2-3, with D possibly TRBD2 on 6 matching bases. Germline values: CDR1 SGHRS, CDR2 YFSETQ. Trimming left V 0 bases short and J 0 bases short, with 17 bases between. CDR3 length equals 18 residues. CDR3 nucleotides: TGCGCCAGCAGCTTGGAACTAGCCCTTACCCCTAGCACAGATACGCAGTATTTT. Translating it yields CASSLELALTPSTDTQYF.

CDR3 residues: CSVGRSASRNTEAFF. In nucleotides, the CDR3 is TGCAGCGTTGGGAGGTCCGCCTCTCGGAACACTGAAGCTTTCTTT. The chain has TRBV29-1 and TRBJ1-1; D not resolved. The V end lost 4 bases, the J end lost 1 base, and 16 bases lay between the germline ends. Looked up from germline, CDR1 is SQVTM and CDR2 is ANQGSEA. This CDR3 region has 15 residues.

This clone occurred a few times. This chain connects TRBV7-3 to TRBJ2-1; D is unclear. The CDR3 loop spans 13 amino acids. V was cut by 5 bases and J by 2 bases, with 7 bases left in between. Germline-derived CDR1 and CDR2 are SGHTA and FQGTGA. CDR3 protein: CASSPYPYNEQFF. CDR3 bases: TGTGCCAGCAGCCCCTACCCCTACAATGAGCAGTTCTTC.

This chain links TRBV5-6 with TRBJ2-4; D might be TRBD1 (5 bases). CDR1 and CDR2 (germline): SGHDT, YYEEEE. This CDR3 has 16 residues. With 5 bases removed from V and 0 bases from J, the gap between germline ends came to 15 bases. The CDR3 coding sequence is TGTGCCAGCAGTGCTCTAGGGGTACTAGCCAAAAACATTCAGTACTTC. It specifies CASSALGVLAKNIQYF.